The 14 T cell receptor beta chains given below trace back to one sample, sequenced in a study of T cell repertoires in breast cancer. The expanded emulsion RT-PCR method captured paired alpha and beta chains from CD8+ T cells. Blocking oligonucleotides added to a second nested PCR suppressed unpaired genes. TCRdb independently ran MiXCR on the emulsion pairing reads; one entry per CDR3 protein. This table holds some 37,000 distinct CDR3 sequences, 45% found once. The sample consisted of CD8+ T cells. These TCRs come from a pool of human donors with breast cancer or a healthy control (not recorded which).

Concerning this clonotype: A read error may be the cause here, since a much bigger clone is one base away. This chain joins TRBV6-5 and TRBJ1-1, with D uncertain. Looked up from germline, CDR1 is MNHEY and CDR2 is SVGAGI. This CDR3 is built from 15 residues. Trimming cost V 1 base and J 1 base, with 10 bases left between them. The CDR3 spells CASSYLYTPNTEAFF. CDR3 DNA: TGTGCCAGCAGTTACTTGTACACTCCGAACACTGAAGCTTTCTTT.

The rearrangement joins TRBV7-2 to TRBJ1-5, with D perhaps matching TRBD1 (5 bases). Trimming cost V 3 bases and J 5 bases, with 11 bases left between them. The germline V gene encodes CDR1 SGHTA and CDR2 FQGNSA. CDR3 length equals 14 residues. This CDR3 reads CASSFNTGDQPQHF. For the CDR3, the DNA is TGTGCCAGCAGCTTTAATACGGGGGATCAGCCCCAGCATTTT.

This chain connects TRBV2 to TRBJ2-3; D possibly matches TRBD1 or TRBD2 (5 bases each). The CDR3 spans 11 residues. The germline CDR1 and CDR2 sequences are SNHLY and FYNNEI. Between the trimmed V and J ends, which lost 6 bases and 14 bases, there was a span of 15 bases. CDR3 sequence (DNA): TGTGCCAGCAGGGGCTTGGGGGTCAGGTATTTT. Encoded protein: CASRGLGVRYF.

This chain connects TRBV5-4 to TRBJ2-2; D tentatively reads TRBD1 or TRBD2 (5 bases each). CDR1 is SGHNT and CDR2 is YYREEE in the germline V gene (reference sequence). The CDR3 runs 16 residues. V was trimmed by 0 bases and J by 3 bases, leaving 12 bases between them. This chain's CDR3 is CASSLGQGSDTGELFF. CDR3 nucleotides: TGTGCCAGCAGCTTGGGTCAGGGTAGCGACACCGGGGAGCTGTTTTTT.

This clonotype has more than one count but fewer than ten. V usage is TRBV3-1 and J usage is TRBJ1-5; 8 bases match TRBD1. V dropped 1 base and J dropped 7; count of bases not matched to a gene: 6. Germline CDR1 reads LGHDT; CDR2 reads YNNKEL (reference sequence). The CDR3 spans 15 residues. CDR3 coding DNA: TGTGCCAGCAGCCAAGGGACAGGGAGGGAACAGCCCCAGCATTTT. This translates into CASSQGTGREQPQHF. Drawing the rest from reference TRBV3-1 and TRBJ1-5, the complete variable domain is DTAVSQTPKYLVTQMGNDKSIKCEQNLGHDTMYWYKQDSKKFLKIMFSYNNKELIINETVPNRFSPKSPDKAHLNLHINSLELGDSAVYFCASSQGTGREQPQHFGDGTRLSIL.

With respect to this clonotype: The junction departs from germline at one end; a sequencing error may be responsible. The chain links TRBV10-2 to TRBJ1-5; a possible D gene is TRBD1 (5 bases). CDR1 and CDR2 (germline): WSHSY, SAAADI. The CDR3 covers 14 residues. The CDR3 DNA sequence: TGCGCCAGCAGCCTCACCGGGGGGAATCAGCCCCGGCATTTT. Its protein is CASSLTGGNQPRHF.

The CDR3 DNA reads TGTGCCAGCAGCCAGGGGGGGACAGGGGGCATCCTCAATGAGCAGTTCTTC. Translation gives CASSQGGTGGILNEQFF. This chain uses TRBV7-2 with TRBJ2-1, with TRBD1 identical over 12 bases. Germline CDR1 is SGHTA and CDR2 is FQGNSA. V trimming: 5 bases; J trimming: 6 bases; junction bases outside the gene matches: 11. The CDR3 covers 17 residues.

The CDR3 here is CASSETGADTQYF. CDR3 bases: TGTGCCAGCAGTGAAACCGGGGCAGATACGCAGTATTTT. The chain couples TRBV6-4 to TRBJ2-3, with TRBD2 as a possible D gene (5 bases). Trimming shortened V by 3 bases and J by 4 bases, and 8 bases separated the two germline ends. Germline V gives CDR1 MRHNA, CDR2 SNTAGT. The CDR3 loop spans 13 amino acids.

V and J are TRBV2 and TRBJ2-7; the D call may be TRBD1 or TRBD2 (7 bases each). CDR3 length: 16 amino acids. Per germline, CDR1 SNHLY and CDR2 FYNNEI. V gave up 5 bases and J gave up 1 base, with 18 bases separating them. For the CDR3, the DNA is TGTGCCAGCAGTAAGGGGGCGGGAGCAGGATCCTACGAGCAGTACTTC. Its translation: CASSKGAGAGSYEQYF.

V gene TRBV3-1 combines with J gene TRBJ2-4, with D perhaps given as TRBD1 or TRBD2 (5 bases each). Trimming left V 5 bases short and J 4 bases short, with 9 bases between. The length of the CDR3 is 13 residues. Germline V lookup: CDR1 LGHDT, CDR2 YNNKEL (reference sequence). This CDR3 reads CASSGDQKNIQYF. The CDR3 coding sequence is TGTGCCAGCAGCGGGGACCAAAAAAACATTCAGTACTTC.

This chain links TRBV6-1 with TRBJ1-1, with TRBD1 matching over 8 bases. The V segment lost 6 bases and the J segment 4 bases; nucleotides outside the gene matches: 13. CDR1 is MNHNS, CDR2 SASEGT, per germline. The CDR3 totals 16 residues. CDR3 in DNA: TGTGCCAGCAGATTTAAGGCGACAGGGGTTGTCACTGAAGCTTTCTTT. Its protein product is CASRFKATGVVTEAFF.

Only a few counts were recorded for this clonotype. The chain is built from TRBV27 and TRBJ2-3, with TRBD2 as a possible D gene (5 bases). Germline V gene sequence: CDR1 MNHEY, CDR2 SMNVEV (reference sequence). The CDR3 is made up of 16 amino acids. Trimming took off 5 bases at V and 4 bases at J, with 19 bases between the two ends. CDR3 bases: TGTGCCAGCAGTCGAAACCGAGGTCCCGGGGCAGATACGCAGTATTTT. This encodes CASSRNRGPGADTQYF.

This clonotype was seen a handful of times. The rearrangement uses TRBV20-1 and TRBJ2-1; 8 bases fit TRBD2. J gave up 6 bases and V 3 bases, and 10 bases lay outside the gene matches. The CDR3 totals 15 residues. Germline assignment: CDR1 DFQATT and CDR2 SNEGSKA (reference sequence). The CDR3 reads CSASLVSGRRNEQFF. CDR3 coding DNA: TGCAGTGCTAGCTTGGTGAGCGGGAGACGCAATGAGCAGTTCTTC.

This clonotype was observed a few times. The gene calls are TRBV7-9 and TRBJ1-2; D gene ambiguous. Germline V CDR1 and CDR2: SEHNR, FQNEAQ (reference sequence). V was trimmed by 2 bases and J by 8 bases, leaving 6 bases between them. There are 11 residues in the CDR3. The CDR3 DNA reads TGTGCCAGCAGCTTATTCTGGGGCTACACCTTC. It encodes CASSLFWGYTF.